This TCR beta chain was documented in a study of ipilimumab plus nivolumab after autologous stem cell transplantation. Study information: Typical patient got about 5 ipilimumab doses and about eight nivolumab doses (median). The DLBCL group included primary refractory and relapsed cases.

Sequencing used immunoSEQ multiplex PCR; TCRdb keeps in-frame clones, though not all of them. The sample has about 19,000 clones, around 80% seen once; the top ten hold around 7%. General observations from the study: The authors say TCR, Treg and microbiome findings warrant further study.

Regarding this clone: Its matching antigen is unknown.

This CDR3 is 13 amino acids long. The germline V gene encodes CDR1 LNHDA and CDR2 SQIVND (reference sequence). Trimming removed 2 bases at V and 4 bases at J, with 8 bases between. Through week 26, nivolumab 3 mg/kg IV was given weeks 1, 4, 7, 10, then biweekly. The input for sequencing was PBMCs, taken in a trial of ipilimumab plus nivolumab as post-transplant consolidation. This receptor was identified in a male donor with diffuse large B-cell lymphoma. The chain is built from TRBV19 and TRBJ1-2; D remains ambiguous. The CDR3 here is CASSILTAYGYTF. For the CDR3, the DNA is TGTGCCAGTAGTATATTAACAGCCTATGGCTACACCTTC.